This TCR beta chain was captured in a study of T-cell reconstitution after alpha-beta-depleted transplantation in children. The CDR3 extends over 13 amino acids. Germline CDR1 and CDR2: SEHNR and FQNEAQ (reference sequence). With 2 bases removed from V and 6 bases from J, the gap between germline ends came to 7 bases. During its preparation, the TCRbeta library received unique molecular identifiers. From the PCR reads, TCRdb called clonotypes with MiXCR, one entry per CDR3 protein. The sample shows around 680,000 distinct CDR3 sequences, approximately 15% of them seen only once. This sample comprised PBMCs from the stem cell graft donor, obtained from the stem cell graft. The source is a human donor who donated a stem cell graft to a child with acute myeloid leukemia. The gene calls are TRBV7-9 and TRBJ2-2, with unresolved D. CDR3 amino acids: CASSLSSSGELFF. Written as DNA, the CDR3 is TGTGCCAGCAGCTTAAGTAGTTCCGGGGAGCTGTTTTTT.